The T cell receptor beta chain under discussion was sequenced for a study of siplizumab effects on memory and regulatory T cells. Generated by immunoSEQ multiplex PCR, the TCRdb table keeps only in-frame clones and is missing some. The data hold some 100,000 clones, with about 90% observed a single time. In the case of this clone: The antigen is undetermined.

Points from the study as a whole: Sequences below about 10^-5 frequency were poorly captured. As a result, only a minor fraction of alloreactive clones mapped to unstimulated subsets.

This CDR3 has 13 residues. CDR1 is SGHNT, CDR2 YYREEE, per germline (reference sequence). Trimming removed 3 bases from V and 0 bases from J, with 6 bases in between. The TCR sequence derives from a human donor in good health. Some clones in this sample may be carry-over from other donors' samples. The chain couples TRBV5-4 to TRBJ1-1, with no clear D. Sequencing used CD4+ T cells sorted from blood. The CDR3: CASSYEMNTEAFF. CDR3 nucleotides: TGTGCCAGCAGCTACGAGATGAACACTGAAGCTTTCTTT.